The 10 T cell receptor beta chains below all came from one sample that was sequenced in a study of T cells after yellow fever vaccination. Each CDR3 protein is one row after TCRdb ran MiXCR on the 5' RACE reads. The sample lists a few hundred thousand distinct CDR3 sequences; roughly a sixth were seen once. Sequencing was performed on PBMCs, taken before the yellow fever booster vaccination. The receptors come from a man aged 18 to 29 who received the YFV17D yellow fever vaccine.

This chain connects TRBV6-5 to TRBJ1-5, with D unclear. The germline V gene encodes CDR1 MNHEY and CDR2 SVGAGI. CDR3 length: 15 amino acids. V gave up 6 bases and J gave up 1 base, with 13 bases separating them. The CDR3 region has the DNA TGTGCCAGCAGCACGGCCTTTAGGAGCAATCAGCCCCAGCATTTT. It encodes CASSTAFRSNQPQHF.

This clonotype was counted only a few times. The chain links TRBV9 to TRBJ2-2, with D unresolved. There are 15 residues in the CDR3. Trimming left V 6 bases short and J 1 base short, with 13 bases between. Germline V gives CDR1 SGDLS, CDR2 YYNGEE. CDR3 loop: CASTTGTKNTGELFF. The CDR3 coding sequence is TGTGCCAGCACCACTGGAACTAAGAACACCGGGGAGCTGTTTTTT.

This clonotype was seen ten or more times. The J gene is TRBJ2-3, the V gene TRBV20-1; a weak D match, TRBD2 (6 bases). Per germline, CDR1 DFQATT and CDR2 SNEGSKA (reference sequence). The CDR3 extends over 14 amino acids. V gave up 0 bases and J gave up 0 bases, with 7 bases separating them. Here the CDR3 reads CSARDGTSTDTQYF. CDR3 DNA sequence: TGCAGTGCTAGAGATGGGACTAGCACAGATACGCAGTATTTT.

The chain couples TRBV4-1 to TRBJ2-5, with 8 nucleotides matching TRBD2. V lost 3 bases to trimming and J lost 5 bases; unmatched junction nucleotides: 8. The CDR3 has 15 amino acids. Germline-derived CDR1 and CDR2 are MGHRA and YSYEKL. CDR3 coding DNA: TGCGCCAGCAGCCAGGCGGGGACTAGGGTGGAGACCCAGTACTTC. It translates to CASSQAGTRVETQYF.

This chain connects TRBV3-1 to TRBJ1-4, with unresolved D. V lost 0 bases to trimming and J lost 1 base, with 9 bases between them. Germline V lookup: CDR1 LGHDT, CDR2 YNNKEL (reference sequence). The CDR3 sequence is 16 residues long. The DNA of the CDR3 is TGTGCCAGCAGCCAAGATCGAGGGCGAACTAATGAAAAACTGTTTTTT. Its protein product is CASSQDRGRTNEKLFF.

This clonotype has more than one count but fewer than ten. V usage is TRBV5-1 and J usage is TRBJ2-5; D may be TRBD1 (6 bases). Germline V gives CDR1 SGHRS, CDR2 YFSETQ. The CDR3 is 14 residues long. Trimming took 1 base from V and 5 from J, leaving 12 bases between them. The CDR3 region is CASSLWGQVETQYF. The CDR3 DNA is TGCGCCAGCAGCTTGTGGGGGCAGGTGGAGACCCAGTACTTC.

The CDR3 region is CASSQERVSEQYF. The CDR3 DNA follows: TGCGCCAGCAGCCAAGAACGCGTTTCCGAGCAGTACTTC. The chain joins TRBV4-1 to TRBJ2-7; D gene ambiguous. Germline lookup yields CDR1 MGHRA and CDR2 YSYEKL. The CDR3 loop spans 13 amino acids. V lost 0 bases to trimming and J lost 6 bases, with 9 bases between them.

The gene calls are TRBV12-3 or TRBV12-4 and TRBJ1-1, with D possibly being TRBD1 (5 bases). With 4 bases removed from V and 10 bases from J, the gap between germline ends came to 16 bases. The CDR3 contains 13 residues. CDR3 DNA sequence: TGTGCCAGCAGTTACCGGGACGGAGTTGGAGCTTTCTTT. Translating it yields CASSYRDGVGAFF.

The genes are TRBV20-1 and TRBJ1-2, with 7 bases lining up with TRBD1. CDR1 and CDR2 (germline): DFQATT, SNEGSKA (reference sequence). Losses at the gene ends were 0 bases for V and 4 bases for J; bases not matched to a gene: 8. The CDR3 sequence is 15 residues long. The CDR3 is CSARDNTGAIYGYTF. The DNA of the CDR3 is TGCAGTGCTAGAGATAACACAGGGGCTATCTATGGCTACACCTTC.

The rearrangement links TRBV11-3 to TRBJ2-1, with 13 bases fitting TRBD2. Per germline, CDR1 SGHNT and CDR2 YENEEA. Trimming removed 5 bases from V and 10 bases from J; junction bases left unmatched: 8. This CDR3 is built from 15 residues. CDR3 in amino acids: CASSRTSGGPGEQFF. The DNA of the CDR3 is TGTGCCAGCAGCCGGACTAGCGGGGGCCCAGGGGAGCAGTTCTTC.